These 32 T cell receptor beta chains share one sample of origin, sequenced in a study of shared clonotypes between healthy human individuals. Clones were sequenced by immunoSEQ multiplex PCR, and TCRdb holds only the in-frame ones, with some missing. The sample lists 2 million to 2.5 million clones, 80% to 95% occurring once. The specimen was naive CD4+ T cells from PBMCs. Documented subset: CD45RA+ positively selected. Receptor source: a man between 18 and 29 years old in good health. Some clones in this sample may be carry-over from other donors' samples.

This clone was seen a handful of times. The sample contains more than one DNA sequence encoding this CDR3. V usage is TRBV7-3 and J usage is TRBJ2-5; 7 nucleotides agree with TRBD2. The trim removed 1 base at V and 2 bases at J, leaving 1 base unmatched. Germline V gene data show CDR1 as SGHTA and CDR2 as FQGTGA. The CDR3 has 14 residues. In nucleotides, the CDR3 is TGTGCCAGCAGCTTAATGGGGGGGCAAGAGACCCAGTACTTC. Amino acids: CASSLMGGQETQYF.

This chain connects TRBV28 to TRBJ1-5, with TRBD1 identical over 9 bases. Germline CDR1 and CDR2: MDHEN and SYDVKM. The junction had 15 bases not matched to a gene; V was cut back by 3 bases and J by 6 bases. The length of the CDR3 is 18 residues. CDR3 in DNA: TGTGCCAGCAGTTTTCCGGGGACAGGGTATACCCAGGGTCAGCCCCAGCATTTT. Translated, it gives CASSFPGTGYTQGQPQHF.

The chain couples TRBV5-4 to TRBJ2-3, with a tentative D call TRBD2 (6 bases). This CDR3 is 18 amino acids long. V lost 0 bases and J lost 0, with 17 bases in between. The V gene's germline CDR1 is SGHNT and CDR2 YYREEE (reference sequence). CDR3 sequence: CASSLGLGGMVSTDTQYF. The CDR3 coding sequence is TGTGCCAGCAGCTTGGGATTAGGCGGGATGGTAAGCACAGATACGCAGTATTTT.

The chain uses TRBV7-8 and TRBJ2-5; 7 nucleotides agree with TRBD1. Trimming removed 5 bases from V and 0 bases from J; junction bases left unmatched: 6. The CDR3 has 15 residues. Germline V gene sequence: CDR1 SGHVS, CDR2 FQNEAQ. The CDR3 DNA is TGTGCCAGCAGCCGAGACAGGGAATACCAAGAGACCCAGTACTTC. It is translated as CASSRDREYQETQYF.

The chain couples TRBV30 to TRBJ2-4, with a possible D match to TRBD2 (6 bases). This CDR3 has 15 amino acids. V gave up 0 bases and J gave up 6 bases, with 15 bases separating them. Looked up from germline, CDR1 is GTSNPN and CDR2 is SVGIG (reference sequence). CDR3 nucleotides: TGTGCCTGGAGTGTAGGCCAACCCGGGGGAAACATTCAGTACTTC. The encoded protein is CAWSVGQPGGNIQYF.

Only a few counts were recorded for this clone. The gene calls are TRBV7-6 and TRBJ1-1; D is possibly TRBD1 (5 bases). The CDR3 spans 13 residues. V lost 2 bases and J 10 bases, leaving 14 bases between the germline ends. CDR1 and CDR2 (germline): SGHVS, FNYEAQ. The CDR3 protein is CASSLRDELGAFF. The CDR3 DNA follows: TGTGCCAGCAGCTTACGGGACGAATTAGGAGCTTTCTTT.

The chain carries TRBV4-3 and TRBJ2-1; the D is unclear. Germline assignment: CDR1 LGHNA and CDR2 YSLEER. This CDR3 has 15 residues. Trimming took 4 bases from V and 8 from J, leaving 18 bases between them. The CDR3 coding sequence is TGCGCCAGCAGCCGCGGACCCGGGCTACCGTATGAGCAGTTCTTC. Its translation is CASSRGPGLPYEQFF.

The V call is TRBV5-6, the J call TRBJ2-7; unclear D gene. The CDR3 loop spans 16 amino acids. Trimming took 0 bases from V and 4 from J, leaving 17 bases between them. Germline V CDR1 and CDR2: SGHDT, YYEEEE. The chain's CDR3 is CASSLGRARVWYEQYF. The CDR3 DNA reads TGTGCCAGCAGCTTGGGAAGGGCAAGGGTCTGGTACGAGCAGTACTTC.

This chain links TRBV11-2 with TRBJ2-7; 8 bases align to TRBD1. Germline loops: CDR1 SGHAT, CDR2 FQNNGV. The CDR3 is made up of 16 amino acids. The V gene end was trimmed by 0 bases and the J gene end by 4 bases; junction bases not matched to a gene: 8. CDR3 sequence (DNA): TGTGCCAGCAGCTTAGATCCAATGGACAGGGTATACGAGCAGTACTTC. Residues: CASSLDPMDRVYEQYF. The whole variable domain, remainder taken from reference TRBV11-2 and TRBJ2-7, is EAGVAQSPRYKIIEKRQSVAFWCNPISGHATLYWYQQILGQGPKLLIQFQNNGVVDDSQLPKDRFSAERLKGVDSTLKIQPAKLEDSAVYLCASSLDPMDRVYEQYFGPGTRLTVT.

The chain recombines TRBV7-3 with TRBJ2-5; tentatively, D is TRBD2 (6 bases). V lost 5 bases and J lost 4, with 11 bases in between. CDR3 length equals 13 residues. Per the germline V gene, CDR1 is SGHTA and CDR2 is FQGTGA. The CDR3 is CASSPSGGETQYF. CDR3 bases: TGTGCCAGCAGCCCCTCCGGGGGAGAGACCCAGTACTTC.

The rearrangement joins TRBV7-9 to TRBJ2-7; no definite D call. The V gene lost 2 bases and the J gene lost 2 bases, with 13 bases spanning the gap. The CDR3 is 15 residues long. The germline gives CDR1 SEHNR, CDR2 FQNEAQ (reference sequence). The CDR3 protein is CASSLSIGSPYEQYF. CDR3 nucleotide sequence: TGTGCCAGCAGCTTAAGTATCGGCAGTCCCTACGAGCAGTACTTC.

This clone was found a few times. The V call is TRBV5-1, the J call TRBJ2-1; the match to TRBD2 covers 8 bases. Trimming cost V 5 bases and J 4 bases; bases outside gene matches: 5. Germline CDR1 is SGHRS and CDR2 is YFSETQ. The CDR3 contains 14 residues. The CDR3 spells CASSPVAGYNEQFF. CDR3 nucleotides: TGCGCCAGCAGTCCGGTAGCGGGATACAATGAGCAGTTCTTC. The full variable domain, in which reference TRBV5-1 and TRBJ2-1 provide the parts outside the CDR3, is KAGVTQTPRYLIKTRGQQVTLSCSPISGHRSVSWYQQTPGQGLQFLFEYFSETQRNKGNFPGRFSGRQFSNSRSEMNVSTLELGDSALYLCASSPVAGYNEQFFGPGTRLTVL.

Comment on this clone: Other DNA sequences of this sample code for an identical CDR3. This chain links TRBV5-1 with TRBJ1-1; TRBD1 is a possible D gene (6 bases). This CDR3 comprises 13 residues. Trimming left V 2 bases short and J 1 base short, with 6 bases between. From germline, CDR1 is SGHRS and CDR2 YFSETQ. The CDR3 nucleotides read TGCGCCAGCAGCTTAGGGGGGAACACTGAAGCTTTCTTT. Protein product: CASSLGGNTEAFF.

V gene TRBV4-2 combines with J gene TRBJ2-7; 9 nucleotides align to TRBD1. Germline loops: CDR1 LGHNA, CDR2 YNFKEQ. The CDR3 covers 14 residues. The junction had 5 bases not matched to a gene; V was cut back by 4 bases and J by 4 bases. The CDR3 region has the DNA TGTGCCAGCAGCCGGGACAGGGCGAAATACGAGCAGTACTTC. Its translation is CASSRDRAKYEQYF.

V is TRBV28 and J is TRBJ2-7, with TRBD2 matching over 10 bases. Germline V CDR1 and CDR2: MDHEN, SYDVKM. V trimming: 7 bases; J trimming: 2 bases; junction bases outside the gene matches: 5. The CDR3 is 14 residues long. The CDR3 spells CASTRTSGAYEQYF. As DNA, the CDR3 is TGTGCCAGCACCCGGACTAGCGGTGCCTACGAGCAGTACTTC.

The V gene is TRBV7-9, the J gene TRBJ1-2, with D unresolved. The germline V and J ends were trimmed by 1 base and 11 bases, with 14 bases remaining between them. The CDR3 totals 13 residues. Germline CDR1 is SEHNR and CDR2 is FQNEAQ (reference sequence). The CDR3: CASSLGEGRGYTF. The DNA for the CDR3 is TGTGCCAGCAGCTTAGGAGAAGGGAGAGGGTACACCTTC.

The CDR3 bases are TGTGCCAGCAGCTCGTTGGGGCTAGCGGACAATGAGCAGTTCTTC. It translates to CASSSLGLADNEQFF. The rearrangement uses TRBV7-6 and TRBJ2-1; 7 positions agree with TRBD2. This CDR3 comprises 15 residues. Germline CDR1 and CDR2: SGHVS and FNYEAQ. With 4 bases clipped from V and 5 bases from J, the junction kept 8 bases outside the gene matches. Drawing the rest from reference TRBV7-6 and TRBJ2-1, the complete variable domain is GAGVSQSPRYKVTKRGQDVALRCDPISGHVSLYWYRQALGQGPEFLTYFNYEAQQDKSGLPNDRFSAERPEGSISTLTIQRTEQRDSAMYRCASSSLGLADNEQFFGPGTRLTVL.

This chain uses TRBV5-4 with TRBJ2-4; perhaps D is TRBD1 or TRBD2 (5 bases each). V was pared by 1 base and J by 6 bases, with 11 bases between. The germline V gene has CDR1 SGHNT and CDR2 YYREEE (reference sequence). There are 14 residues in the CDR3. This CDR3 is CASSLFQGPNIQYF. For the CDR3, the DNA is TGTGCCAGCAGCTTGTTCCAGGGACCAAACATTCAGTACTTC.

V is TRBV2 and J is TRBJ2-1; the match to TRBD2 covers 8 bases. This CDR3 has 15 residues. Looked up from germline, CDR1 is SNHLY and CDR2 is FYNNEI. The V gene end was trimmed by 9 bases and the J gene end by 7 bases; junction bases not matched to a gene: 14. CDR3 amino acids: CASYSSGSGSNEQFF. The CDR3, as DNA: TGTGCCAGTTACTCTAGCGGGTCGGGGAGTAATGAGCAGTTCTTC. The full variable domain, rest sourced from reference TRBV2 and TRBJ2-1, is EPEVTQTPSHQVTQMGQEVILRCVPISNHLYFYWYRQILGQKVEFLVSFYNNEISEKSEIFDDQFSVERPDGSNFTLKIRSTKLEDSAMYFCASYSSGSGSNEQFFGPGTRLTVL.

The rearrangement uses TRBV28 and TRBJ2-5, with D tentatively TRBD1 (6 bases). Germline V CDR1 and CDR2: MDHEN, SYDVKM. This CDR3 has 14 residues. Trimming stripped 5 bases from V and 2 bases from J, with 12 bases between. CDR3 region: CASSPTGTQETQYF. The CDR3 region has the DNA TGTGCCAGCAGTCCTACAGGGACGCAAGAGACCCAGTACTTC.

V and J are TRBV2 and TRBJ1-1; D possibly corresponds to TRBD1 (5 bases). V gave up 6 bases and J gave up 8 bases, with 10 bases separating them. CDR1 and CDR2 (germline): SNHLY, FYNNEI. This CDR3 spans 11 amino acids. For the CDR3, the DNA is TGTGCCAGCAGGGCAACAGGAGAAGCTTTCTTT. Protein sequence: CASRATGEAFF.

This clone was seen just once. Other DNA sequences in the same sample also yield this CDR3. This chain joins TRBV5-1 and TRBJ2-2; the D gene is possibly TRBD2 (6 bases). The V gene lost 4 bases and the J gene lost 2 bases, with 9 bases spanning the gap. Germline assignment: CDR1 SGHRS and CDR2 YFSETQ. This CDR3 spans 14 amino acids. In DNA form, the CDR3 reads TGCGCCAGCAGCCCCGGGGGAAACACCGGGGAGCTGTTTTTT. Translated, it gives CASSPGGNTGELFF.

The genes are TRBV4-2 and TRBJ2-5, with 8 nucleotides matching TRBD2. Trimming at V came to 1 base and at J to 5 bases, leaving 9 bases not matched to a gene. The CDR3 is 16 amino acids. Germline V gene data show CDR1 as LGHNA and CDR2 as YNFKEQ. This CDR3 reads CASSQVGGGLRETQYF. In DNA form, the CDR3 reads TGTGCCAGCAGCCAAGTTGGCGGGGGGCTTCGGGAGACCCAGTACTTC.

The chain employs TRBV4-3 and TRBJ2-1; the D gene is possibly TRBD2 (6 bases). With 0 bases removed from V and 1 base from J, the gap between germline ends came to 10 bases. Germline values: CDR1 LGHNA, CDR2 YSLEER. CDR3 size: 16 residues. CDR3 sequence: CASSQDRLGSYNEQFF. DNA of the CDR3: TGCGCCAGCAGCCAAGATCGACTAGGGTCCTACAATGAGCAGTTCTTC.

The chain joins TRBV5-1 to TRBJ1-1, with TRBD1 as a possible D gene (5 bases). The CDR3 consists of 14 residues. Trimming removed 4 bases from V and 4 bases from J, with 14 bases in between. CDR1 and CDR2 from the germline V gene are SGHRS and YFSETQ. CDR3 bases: TGCGCCAGCAGCCCCCCATTCGGGGGCACTGAAGCTTTCTTT. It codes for CASSPPFGGTEAFF.

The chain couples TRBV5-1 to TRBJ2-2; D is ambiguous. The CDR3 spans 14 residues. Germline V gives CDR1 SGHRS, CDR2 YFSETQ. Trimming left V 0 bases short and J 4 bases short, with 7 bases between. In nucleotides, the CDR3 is TGCGCCAGCAGCTTGGAAAGATTCACCGGGGAGCTGTTTTTT. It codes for CASSLERFTGELFF.

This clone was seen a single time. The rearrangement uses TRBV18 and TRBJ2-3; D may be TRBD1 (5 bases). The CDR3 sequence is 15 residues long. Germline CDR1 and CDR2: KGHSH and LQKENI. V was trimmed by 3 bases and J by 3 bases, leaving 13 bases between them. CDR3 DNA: TGTGCCAGCTCACCGCAGGGCCTGAGTACAGATACGCAGTATTTT. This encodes CASSPQGLSTDTQYF.

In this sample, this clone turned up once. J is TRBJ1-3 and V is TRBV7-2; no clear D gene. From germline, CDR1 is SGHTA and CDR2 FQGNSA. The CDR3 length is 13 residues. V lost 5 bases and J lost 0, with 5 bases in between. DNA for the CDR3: TGTGCCAGCAGCCCTACCTCTGGAAACACCATATATTTT. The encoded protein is CASSPTSGNTIYF. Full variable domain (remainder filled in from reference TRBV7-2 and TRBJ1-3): GAGVSQSPSNKVTEKGKDVELRCDPISGHTALYWYRQSLGQGLEFLIYFQGNSAPDKSGLPSDRFSAERTGGSVSTLTIQRTQQEDSAVYLCASSPTSGNTIYFGEGSWLTVV.

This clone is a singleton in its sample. CDR3 sequence: CASSAFPGQGSDTQYF. The CDR3 DNA reads as TGTGCCAGCAGCGCTTTTCCGGGACAGGGGTCAGATACGCAGTATTTT. The chain employs TRBV5-4 and TRBJ2-3; TRBD1 matches at 10 bases. The CDR3 is 16 residues long. The germline CDR1 and CDR2 sequences are SGHNT and YYREEE (reference sequence). Losses at the gene ends were 4 bases for V and 4 bases for J; bases not matched to a gene: 9.

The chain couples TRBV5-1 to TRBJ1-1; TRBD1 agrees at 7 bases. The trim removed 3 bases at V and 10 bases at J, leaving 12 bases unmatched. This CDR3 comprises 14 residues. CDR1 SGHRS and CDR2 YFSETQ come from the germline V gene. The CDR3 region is CASSYLHRGELAFF. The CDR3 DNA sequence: TGCGCCAGCAGCTACCTCCACAGGGGTGAGCTAGCTTTCTTT.

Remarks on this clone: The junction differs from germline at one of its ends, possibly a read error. CDR3 in DNA: TGTGCCAGCAGCGCCTCGTTGGAGGCCAAAAGCATTCAGTACTTC. Protein: CASSASLEAKSIQYF. The rearrangement uses TRBV7-9 and TRBJ2-4; weak D call: TRBD2 (5 bases). Germline V lookup: CDR1 SEHNR, CDR2 FQNEAQ (reference sequence). This CDR3 is 15 amino acids long.

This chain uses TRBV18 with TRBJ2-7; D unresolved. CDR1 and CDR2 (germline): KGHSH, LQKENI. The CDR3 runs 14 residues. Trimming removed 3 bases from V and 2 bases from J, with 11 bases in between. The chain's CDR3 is CASSPLWGTYEQYF. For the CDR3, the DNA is TGTGCCAGCTCACCCCTTTGGGGAACCTACGAGCAGTACTTC.